Listed here are 14 T cell receptor beta chains from one sample, sequenced in a study of OX40 agonist ivuxolimab in advanced cancers. Sequencing used immunoSEQ multiplex PCR; TCRdb keeps in-frame clones, though not all of them. The sample shows tens of thousands of clones, 81% of them seen only once. Sequenced material: CD4+ or CD8+ T cells sorted from blood, taken in a trial of the OX40 agonist ivuxolimab. The receptor source for this set is an adult with an advanced solid tumor such as melanoma, head and neck, liver or kidney cancer.

The chain recombines TRBV15 with TRBJ2-7; 8 nucleotides match TRBD2. This CDR3 has 14 residues. Germline CDR1 is LNHNV and CDR2 is YYDKDF (reference sequence). V trimming: 0 bases; J trimming: 5 bases; junction bases outside the gene matches: 3. CDR3 bases: TGTGCCACCAGCAGAGAGGGACTAGTCCACGAGCAGTACTTC. Translating gives CATSREGLVHEQYF. The entire variable domain, with the rest obtained from reference TRBV15 and TRBJ2-7, is as follows: DAMVIQNPRYQVTQFGKPVTLSCSQTLNHNVMYWYQQKSSQAPKLLFHYYDKDFNNEADTPDNFQSRRPNTSFCFLDIRSPGLGDTAMYLCATSREGLVHEQYFGPGTRLTVT.

In its sample, this clone ranks as medium-sized. This chain links TRBV2 with TRBJ1-5; TRBD1 aligns across 7 bases. Germline V CDR1 and CDR2: SNHLY, FYNNEI. The V gene end was trimmed by 4 bases and the J gene end by 1 base; junction bases not matched to a gene: 7. The CDR3 sequence is 16 residues long. This chain's CDR3 is CASSGEGARSNQPQHF. The CDR3 DNA follows: TGTGCCAGCAGTGGGGAGGGGGCTAGAAGCAATCAGCCCCAGCATTTT.

This clone has just one count. The V and J genes are TRBV5-1 and TRBJ2-7, with D perhaps TRBD2 (5 bases). V lost 3 bases, J lost 2 bases, and 12 bases lay in between. The length of the CDR3 is 14 residues. Germline-derived CDR1 and CDR2 are SGHRS and YFSETQ. CDR3 region: CASSSPPGTYEQYF. CDR3 nucleotide sequence: TGCGCCAGCAGCTCACCCCCGGGGACCTACGAGCAGTACTTC.

CDR3 bases: TGCGCCAGCAGCCAGGGAGACACCTTTTACAATCAGCCCCAGCATTTT. This gives the protein CASSQGDTFYNQPQHF. The genes are TRBV4-1 and TRBJ1-5; D call uncertain. Deletions cut 3 bases from V and 3 bases from J, with 15 bases between. There are 16 residues in the CDR3. Looked up from germline, CDR1 is MGHRA and CDR2 is YSYEKL.

The chain carries TRBV5-6 and TRBJ2-3; 7 bases map to TRBD1. There are 13 residues in the CDR3. Germline V CDR1 and CDR2: SGHDT, YYEEEE. Germline trimming cut 4 bases from V and 3 bases from J; bases unmatched to any gene: 2. CDR3 DNA: TGTGCCAGCAGCAGGACAGGTACAGATACGCAGTATTTT. It encodes CASSRTGTDTQYF. The full variable domain, with the rest looked up from reference TRBV5-6 and TRBJ2-3, is DAGVTQSPTHLIKTRGQQVTLRCSPKSGHDTVSWYQQALGQGPQFIFQYYEEEERQRGNFPDRFSGHQFPNYSSELNVNALLLGDSALYLCASSRTGTDTQYFGPGTRLTVL.

The chain couples TRBV15 to TRBJ2-5, with a tentative D call TRBD1 (5 bases). Near its end, the DNA agrees better with TRBJ2-7, so the J call may be wrong. The CDR3 sequence is 15 residues long. Germline V lookup: CDR1 LNHNV, CDR2 YYDKDF (reference sequence). The DNA of the CDR3 is TGTGCCACCAGCAAGGGAACAGGCGGCACCTACGAGCAGTACTTC. Amino acids: CATSKGTGGTYEQYF.

The gene calls are TRBV7-9 and TRBJ2-3; D assignment may be TRBD1 or TRBD2 (5 bases each). Trimming left V 5 bases short and J 2 bases short, with 14 bases between. The germline gives CDR1 SEHNR, CDR2 FQNEAQ (reference sequence). The CDR3 spans 15 residues. The CDR3 nucleotides are TGTGCCAGCAGCGAAACGGGGCAGCACACAGATACGCAGTATTTT. Its protein is CASSETGQHTDTQYF.

This clone was found a few times. J is TRBJ1-1 and V is TRBV5-6, with 7 bases that match TRBD1. From germline, CDR1 is SGHDT and CDR2 YYEEEE. CDR3 length: 16 amino acids. With V trimmed by 0 bases and J by 4 bases, 9 bases remained unmatched. CDR3 bases: TGTGCCAGCAGCTTGGCTTGGGGCAGGGGGGGCACTGAAGCTTTCTTT. It encodes CASSLAWGRGGTEAFF.

V and J are TRBV6-6 and TRBJ2-7, with D perhaps being TRBD1 or TRBD2 (5 bases each). The V gene lost 1 base and the J gene lost 6 bases, with 7 bases spanning the gap. CDR3 length: 12 residues. Germline CDR1 is MNHNY and CDR2 is SVGAGI (reference sequence). Here the CDR3 reads CASSYFGGEQYF. CDR3 in DNA: TGTGCCAGCAGTTACTTTGGGGGCGAGCAGTACTTC.

This chain joins TRBV19 and TRBJ2-7, with D maybe TRBD1 (6 bases). This CDR3 has 14 amino acids. The V gene's germline CDR1 is LNHDA and CDR2 SQIVND (reference sequence). Trimming took 3 bases from V and 3 from J, leaving 12 bases between them. In DNA, the CDR3 is TGTGCCAGTAGTATCGCAGGGGCAGACTACGAGCAGTACTTC. As protein: CASSIAGADYEQYF.

This rearrangement joins TRBV28 to TRBJ2-7, with D perhaps TRBD1 (6 bases). Trimming shortened V by 7 bases and J by 7 bases, and 23 bases separated the two germline ends. Germline-derived CDR1 and CDR2 are MDHEN and SYDVKM. This CDR3 comprises 15 residues. CDR3 sequence: CASTPVGGVPREQYF. The CDR3 coding sequence is TGTGCCAGCACTCCCGTAGGGGGAGTTCCGCGGGAGCAGTACTTC.

The chain links TRBV2 to TRBJ1-4; unclear D gene. V was trimmed by 4 bases and J by 4 bases, leaving 13 bases between them. Germline CDR1 and CDR2: SNHLY and FYNNEI. This CDR3 is 15 amino acids long. The CDR3 nucleotides are TGTGCCAGCAGTGTGGTGGCAGGAAGTAATGAAAAACTGTTTTTT. Translating it yields CASSVVAGSNEKLFF. Full variable domain (rest looked up from reference TRBV2 and TRBJ1-4): EPEVTQTPSHQVTQMGQEVILRCVPISNHLYFYWYRQILGQKVEFLVSFYNNEISEKSEIFDDQFSVERPDGSNFTLKIRSTKLEDSAMYFCASSVVAGSNEKLFFGSGTQLSVL.

V gene TRBV6-5 combines with J gene TRBJ1-5; D call uncertain. Germline V CDR1 and CDR2: MNHEY, SVGAGI. Trimming cost V 8 bases and J 0 bases, with 2 bases left between them. The CDR3 is 11 amino acids. CDR3 nucleotides: TGTGCCAGCGGTAGCAATCAGCCCCAGCATTTT. Its translation: CASGSNQPQHF.

V usage is TRBV18 and J usage is TRBJ1-2; D gene uncertain. The CDR3 contains 13 residues. Germline assignment: CDR1 KGHSH and CDR2 LQKENI. V was clipped by 2 bases and J by 4 bases, with 8 bases between them. This chain's CDR3 is CASSPEEGYGYTF. CDR3 coding DNA: TGTGCCAGCTCACCAGAAGAGGGCTATGGCTACACCTTC.